This TCR beta chain was found in a study of blood T cell repertoires in COVID-19. Study details: Samples taken during acute and convalescent COVID-19 were collected in the United States, Italy and Spain. PBMCs, B-cell-depleted T cells, or T cells were the source of the cDNA or gDNA that made up the material.

Produced via immunoSEQ multiplex PCR; TCRdb's table is partial and in-frame only. The sample gives some 140,000 clones, around 85% of which show up once; under 0.8% is in the top ten. The CDR3 spans 16 residues. The V gene lost 1 base and the J gene lost 6 bases, with 18 bases spanning the gap. Germline assignment: CDR1 LNHNV and CDR2 YYDKDF (reference sequence). The genes are TRBV15 and TRBJ1-1; D is unclear. This TCR came from a man in his 60s with COVID-19, enrolled during active disease. The sequenced sample consisted of peripheral blood. DNA for the CDR3: TGTGCCACCAGCAGAGGAGTTGGACTATCACGACCTGAAGCTTTCTTT. Its translation: CATSRGVGLSRPEAFF. The whole variable domain, remainder taken from reference TRBV15 and TRBJ1-1, is DAMVIQNPRYQVTQFGKPVTLSCSQTLNHNVMYWYQQKSSQAPKLLFHYYDKDFNNEADTPDNFQSRRPNTSFCFLDIRSPGLGDTAMYLCATSRGVGLSRPEAFFGQGTRLTVV.